These 11 T cell receptor beta chains were all obtained from the same sample, sequenced in a study of CD8+ T cells in alopecia areata. Following extraction, RNA underwent reverse transcription to cDNA, which served as the sequencing template. The assay was immunoSEQ multiplex PCR, and TCRdb's table has in-frame clones only and misses some. The table includes 200,000 to 250,000 clones, 57% detected once. The input for sequencing was CD4+ T cells sorted from blood, taken at week 0. The receptors derive from a human donor with alopecia areata.

The gene calls are TRBV13 and TRBJ2-7, with TRBD1 matching over 7 bases. V shed 4 bases, J shed 0 bases, and the junction held 12 bases outside the gene matches. CDR3 length equals 17 residues. CDR1 and CDR2 from the germline V gene are PRHDT and FYEKMQ (reference sequence). The CDR3 loop is CASSSRGGLLLSYEQYF. DNA of the CDR3: TGTGCCAGCAGCTCCAGAGGGGGCCTACTCCTCTCCTACGAGCAGTACTTC.

This chain joins TRBV29-1 and TRBJ2-7; 7 nucleotides match TRBD2. This CDR3 is 14 amino acids long. V lost 5 bases to trimming and J lost 6 bases; unmatched junction nucleotides: 13. Germline CDR1 and CDR2: SQVTM and ANQGSEA. The CDR3 here is CSVQSWEGPGEQYF. CDR3 sequence (DNA): TGCAGCGTTCAATCGTGGGAGGGGCCAGGCGAGCAGTACTTC.

The chain links TRBV5-1 to TRBJ1-5, with 10 bases that match TRBD1. Germline assignment: CDR1 SGHRS and CDR2 YFSETQ. The CDR3 spans 14 residues. Unmatched junction bases numbered 2, after V lost 4 bases and J lost 4 bases. The CDR3 spells CASSVGQGNQPQHF. CDR3 nucleotide sequence: TGCGCCAGCAGCGTGGGACAGGGGAATCAGCCCCAGCATTTT.

V and J are TRBV6-5 and TRBJ2-3; TRBD2 agrees at 9 bases. This CDR3 contains 14 residues. From germline, CDR1 is MNHEY and CDR2 SVGAGI. Trimming cost V 0 bases and J 9 bases; bases outside gene matches: 4. The CDR3, as DNA: TGTGCCAGCAGTTACTCCCCGGGACTAGCAACGCAGTATTTT. Protein sequence: CASSYSPGLATQYF.

The chain combines TRBV2 with TRBJ2-7; no reliable D call. Germline assignment: CDR1 SNHLY and CDR2 FYNNEI. The V and J ends lost 1 base and 10 bases respectively, with 8 bases between them. The CDR3 is 11 residues long. The chain's CDR3 is CASSEGAVQYF. CDR3 DNA sequence: TGTGCCAGCAGTGAAGGGGCGGTACAGTACTTC. The full variable domain, in which reference TRBV2 and TRBJ2-7 provide the parts outside the CDR3, is EPEVTQTPSHQVTQMGQEVILRCVPISNHLYFYWYRQILGQKVEFLVSFYNNEISEKSEIFDDQFSVERPDGSNFTLKIRSTKLEDSAMYFCASSEGAVQYFGPGTRLTVT.

The J gene is TRBJ2-7, the V gene TRBV7-2; D is perhaps TRBD1 (6 bases). The CDR3 totals 12 residues. From germline, CDR1 is SGHTA and CDR2 FQGNSA. V lost 5 bases to trimming and J lost 5 bases, with 10 bases between them. CDR3 nucleotide sequence: TGTGCCAGCAGCCCCCAGGGGAACGAGCAGTACTTC. Its translation: CASSPQGNEQYF.

CDR3 nucleotide sequence: TGTGCCAGCAGCCCAGGGTTACAGGGGAGTGAAAAACTGTTTTTT. Translating gives CASSPGLQGSEKLFF. The rearrangement links TRBV5-6 to TRBJ1-4; 7 positions match TRBD1. The ends lost 4 bases at V and 7 bases at J; junction bases unmatched: 10. Germline assignment: CDR1 SGHDT and CDR2 YYEEEE. The CDR3 is made up of 15 amino acids.

This clone came up a few times. CDR3 DNA: TGCAGCGTTGAAGGGGTCCAGGCGAAAGAGACCCAGTACTTC. It translates to CSVEGVQAKETQYF. This chain joins TRBV29-1 and TRBJ2-5, with unresolved D. This CDR3 region has 14 residues. Per the germline V gene, CDR1 is SQVTM and CDR2 is ANQGSEA. The germline V and J ends were trimmed by 1 base and 3 bases, with 12 bases remaining between them.

The V and J genes are TRBV6-5 and TRBJ1-1; D uncertain. The V and J ends lost 4 bases and 4 bases respectively, with 16 bases between them. CDR3 length: 15 amino acids. Germline V gives CDR1 MNHEY, CDR2 SVGAGI. The CDR3 coding sequence is TGTGCCAGCAGTTTCCGAGGTTTGGGGAGCACTGAAGCTTTCTTT. It yields the protein CASSFRGLGSTEAFF.

The chain uses TRBV29-1 and TRBJ2-5; 8 bases agree with TRBD2. V dropped 4 bases and J dropped 4; count of bases not matched to a gene: 2. CDR1 is SQVTM, CDR2 ANQGSEA, per germline. CDR3 length: 12 residues. CDR3 coding DNA: TGCAGCGTTGGGGGACTAGTAGAGACCCAGTACTTC. It is translated as CSVGGLVETQYF.

The rearrangement uses TRBV7-9 and TRBJ2-2; D is unclear. The ends were cut back, 6 bases at V and 1 base at J, with 15 bases in the middle. Looked up from germline, CDR1 is SEHNR and CDR2 is FQNEAQ (reference sequence). The CDR3 is 16 amino acids. The CDR3, as DNA: TGTGCCAGCAGTTATAACGCGGCCGGGAACACCGGGGAGCTGTTTTTT. It yields the protein CASSYNAAGNTGELFF.